This T cell receptor beta chain originates from a study of CD8 T cells in ankylosing spondylitis. Trimming took off 6 bases at V and 3 bases at J, with 9 bases between the two ends. CDR3 length: 11 residues. Germline V gives CDR1 GTSNPN, CDR2 SVGIG (reference sequence). This clonotype is a singleton in its sample. As yet, its antigen is unknown. Libraries for TCR beta were made by quantitative 5'-RACE with molecular barcodes. TCRdb re-called the 5' RACE reads with MiXCR, one entry per CDR3 protein. The table includes 220,000 or so distinct CDR3 sequences, around 19% detected once. Overall study findings and caveats: Earlier literature documents some of the motif variants in reactive arthritis synovial fluid and blood. Blood of patients with ankylosing spondylitis appeared to be characterized by a TCR beta motif of eight highly homologous variants. It was reported that disease-linked clones were significantly enriched in matched ankylosing spondylitis synovial fluid.

This TCR derives from a male donor with ankylosing spondylitis. This chain uses TRBV30 with TRBJ2-7; possibly TRBD2 for D (5 bases). Material: blood, either unsorted or a sorted T cell fraction (not recorded which). The CDR3 is CACGEGYEQYF. CDR3 nucleotide sequence: TGTGCCTGCGGGGAAGGCTACGAGCAGTACTTC.